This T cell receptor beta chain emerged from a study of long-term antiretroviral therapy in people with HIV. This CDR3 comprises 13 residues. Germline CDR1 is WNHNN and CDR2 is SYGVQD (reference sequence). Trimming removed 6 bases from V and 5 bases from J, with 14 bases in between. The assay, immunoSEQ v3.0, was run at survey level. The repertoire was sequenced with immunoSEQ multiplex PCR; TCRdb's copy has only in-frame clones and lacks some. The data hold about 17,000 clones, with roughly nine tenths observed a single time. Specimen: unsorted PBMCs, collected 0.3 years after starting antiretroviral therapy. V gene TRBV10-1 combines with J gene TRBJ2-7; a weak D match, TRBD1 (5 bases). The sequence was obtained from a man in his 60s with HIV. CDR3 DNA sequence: TGCGCCAGCAGATTCAAGGGGATCAACGAGCAGTACTTC. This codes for CASRFKGINEQYF.